What follows describes a single T cell receptor beta chain. Its antigen is still unknown. The data belong to a study of beta chain features in type 1 diabetes. Study observations and caveats: TCRB CDR3 length was moderately but significantly reduced in all four CD4+ subsets of Type 1 diabetes patients. Type 1 diabetes patients had fewer VDJ junction insertions and more deletions.

The CDR3 is 15 residues long. Germline V lookup: CDR1 ENHRY, CDR2 SYGVKD. V dropped 4 bases and J dropped 6; count of bases not matched to a gene: 8. Sequencing targeted expressed TCRB transcripts, as all isolated RNA had been reverse transcribed. Average reads for naive, central memory and regulatory T cell samples were around 4 million. The repertoire was sequenced with immunoSEQ multiplex PCR; TCRdb's copy has only in-frame clones and lacks some. The sample shows some 270,000 clones, approximately 10% of them seen only once. The J gene is TRBJ2-7, the V gene TRBV10-3, with TRBD1 matching 11 bases. Sequenced input: naive CD4+ T cells from blood. The sequence came from a man aged 25 to 40 with type 1 diabetes. The CDR3, as DNA: TGTGCCATCAGTGGGCAGGACAGGGGGCGTCGCGAGCAGTACTTC. Its translation is CAISGQDRGRREQYF.